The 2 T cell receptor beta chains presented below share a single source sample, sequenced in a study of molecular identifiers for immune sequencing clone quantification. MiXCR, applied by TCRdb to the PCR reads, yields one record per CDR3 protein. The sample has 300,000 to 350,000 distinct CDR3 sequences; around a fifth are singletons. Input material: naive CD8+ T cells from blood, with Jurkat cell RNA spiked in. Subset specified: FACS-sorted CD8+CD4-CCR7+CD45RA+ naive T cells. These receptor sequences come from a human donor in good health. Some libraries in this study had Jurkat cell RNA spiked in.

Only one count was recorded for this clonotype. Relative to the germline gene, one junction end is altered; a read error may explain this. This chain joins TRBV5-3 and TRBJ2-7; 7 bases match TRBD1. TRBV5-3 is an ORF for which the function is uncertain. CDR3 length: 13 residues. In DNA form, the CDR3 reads TGCACCAGCAGGGGACAGTTAGGCTACGAGCAGTACTTC. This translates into CTSRGQLGYEQYF.

The CDR3 region is CASSPGLAREQFF. CDR3 DNA: TGTGCCAGCAGCCCGGGACTAGCTCGTGAGCAGTTCTTC. The chain is built from TRBV14 and TRBJ2-1; TRBD2 matches 9 bases. Per germline, CDR1 SGHDN and CDR2 FVKESK. V dropped 4 bases and J dropped 9; count of bases not matched to a gene: 4. The length of the CDR3 is 13 residues.